The source of this T cell receptor beta chain is a study of blood T cell repertoires in COVID-19. Trimming cost V 5 bases and J 0 bases, with 15 bases left between them. The CDR3 is 16 residues long. The germline V gene has CDR1 LNHDA and CDR2 SQIVND (reference sequence). This clone was observed many times. Here immunoSEQ multiplex PCR was the method, and the copy in TCRdb shows in-frame clones only, minus some. The sample includes a few hundred thousand clones, approximately 88% of them seen just once. Followed longitudinally, the Seattle patients had been enrolled during active infection. Source material: peripheral blood. The sequence came from a woman in her 30s with COVID-19, enrolled during active disease. This chain joins TRBV19 and TRBJ2-3; D not resolved. The CDR3 nucleotides read TGTGCCAGTAGTCCATTACTGCACCCAAGCACAGATACGCAGTATTTT. It is translated as CASSPLLHPSTDTQYF.